Listed below are T cell receptor beta chains from one sample, sequenced in a study of blood T cell repertoires in COVID-19. Clones were read by immunoSEQ multiplex PCR, and TCRdb kept only the in-frame ones, dropping some. Here the sample spans 110,000 to 150,000 clones, roughly four fifths being singletons. Source material: peripheral blood. The receptors were sampled from a woman of 80 years or more with acute or convalescent COVID-19. CDR3s include the opening cysteine and the closing phenylalanine or tryptophan. The order of the fields is D gene, V gene, J gene, clone size, CDR3 protein, CDR3 DNA. A D gene is named only where the DNA matches it firmly. Clone size is stated in some rows and not others, as once, few, many or a class when expanded.

d_gene: TRBD2
v_gene: TRBV6-1
j_gene: TRBJ2-2
abundance: -
CDR3aa: CASSELAGVGELFF
CDR3nt: TGTGCCAGCAGTGAACTAGCGGGGGTTGGGGAGCTGTTTTTT

d_gene: -
v_gene: TRBV6-1
j_gene: TRBJ1-2
abundance: once
CDR3aa: CASSEARGYTF
CDR3nt: TGTGCCAGCAGTGAAGCGCGCGGCTACACCTTC

d_gene: TRBD1
v_gene: TRBV2
j_gene: TRBJ1-1
abundance: -
CDR3aa: CASRGQGFLRAPAFF
CDR3nt: TGTGCCAGCAGAGGACAGGGGTTCTTAAGGGCACCAGCTTTCTTT

d_gene: -
v_gene: TRBV11-2
j_gene: TRBJ2-3
abundance: -
CDR3aa: CASSSPRKNTQYF
CDR3nt: TGTGCCAGCAGTTCCCCTAGGAAAAATACGCAGTATTTT

d_gene: TRBD2
v_gene: TRBV3-1/TRBV3-2
j_gene: TRBJ2-1
abundance: -
CDR3aa: CASSHPSELAAGYNEQFF
CDR3nt: TGTGCCAGCAGCCACCCCTCTGAACTAGCGGCCGGATACAATGAGCAGTTCTTC

d_gene: -
v_gene: TRBV11-3
j_gene: TRBJ1-6
abundance: few
CDR3aa: CASSFGGNSPLHF
CDR3nt: TGTGCCAGCTCGTTCGGAGGGAATTCACCCCTCCACTTT

d_gene: TRBD2
v_gene: TRBV7-2
j_gene: TRBJ2-7
abundance: once
CDR3aa: CASSTLAGGRDEQYF
CDR3nt: TGTGCCAGCAGCACTCTAGCGGGGGGGAGAGACGAGCAGTACTTC

d_gene: TRBD1
v_gene: TRBV19
j_gene: TRBJ2-3
abundance: -
CDR3aa: CASRSFSGTATDTQYF
CDR3nt: TGTGCCAGTAGATCCTTCTCCGGGACAGCCACAGATACGCAGTATTTT

d_gene: TRBD2
v_gene: TRBV7-2
j_gene: TRBJ2-1
abundance: -
CDR3aa: CASSSNGGAFYEQFF
CDR3nt: TGTGCCAGCAGCTCCAACGGGGGGGCCTTTTATGAGCAGTTCTTC

d_gene: TRBD1
v_gene: TRBV5-1
j_gene: TRBJ2-1
abundance: -
CDR3aa: CASSPYRGANEQFF
CDR3nt: TGCGCCAGCAGCCCATACAGGGGAGCGAATGAGCAGTTCTTC

d_gene: -
v_gene: TRBV28
j_gene: TRBJ1-2
abundance: -
CDR3aa: CASSVGQPYVGYTF
CDR3nt: TGTGCCAGCAGTGTAGGACAGCCCTATGTTGGCTACACCTTC

d_gene: TRBD1
v_gene: TRBV6-2/TRBV6-3
j_gene: TRBJ1-2
abundance: -
CDR3aa: CASSYSYRGDHGYTF
CDR3nt: TGTGCCAGCAGTTACTCGTACAGGGGGGACCATGGCTACACCTTC

d_gene: -
v_gene: TRBV28
j_gene: TRBJ1-4
abundance: -
CDR3aa: CASSPYPTNEKLFF
CDR3nt: TGTGCCAGCAGTCCCTATCCGACTAATGAAAAACTGTTTTTT

d_gene: -
v_gene: TRBV25-1
j_gene: TRBJ2-3
abundance: once
CDR3aa: CASSAVRGPDTQYF
CDR3nt: TGTGCCAGCAGTGCGGTGCGGGGCCCAGATACGCAGTATTTT

d_gene: TRBD2
v_gene: TRBV3-1/TRBV3-2
j_gene: TRBJ2-1
abundance: -
CDR3aa: CASSLRLAAQFF
CDR3nt: TGTGCCAGCAGCCTACGACTAGCGGCACAGTTCTTC

d_gene: -
v_gene: TRBV23-1
j_gene: TRBJ1-1
abundance: -
CDR3aa: CASSLWSKKNTEAFF
CDR3nt: TGCGCCAGCAGCCTATGGAGTAAGAAGAACACTGAAGCTTTCTTT

d_gene: -
v_gene: TRBV30
j_gene: TRBJ2-3
abundance: -
CDR3aa: CAWSGGRDTDTQYF
CDR3nt: TGTGCCTGGAGTGGTGGCAGGGACACAGATACGCAGTATTTT

d_gene: TRBD2
v_gene: TRBV10-2
j_gene: TRBJ2-2
abundance: -
CDR3aa: CASWGARRAGGHTGELFF
CDR3nt: TGCGCCAGCTGGGGAGCACGCCGAGCGGGAGGGCACACCGGGGAGCTGTTTTTT

d_gene: -
v_gene: TRBV11-2
j_gene: TRBJ2-1
abundance: -
CDR3aa: CASSLERDQGEQFF
CDR3nt: TGTGCCAGCAGCTTAGAACGTGATCAGGGTGAGCAGTTCTTC

d_gene: -
v_gene: TRBV2
j_gene: TRBJ2-7
abundance: -
CDR3aa: CASRLQGIGEQYF
CDR3nt: TGTGCCAGCAGGCTGCAGGGTATTGGCGAGCAGTACTTC

d_gene: TRBD1
v_gene: TRBV5-1
j_gene: TRBJ2-2
abundance: -
CDR3aa: CASSLRQGGGELFF
CDR3nt: TGCGCCAGCAGCTTACGACAGGGCGGCGGGGAGCTGTTTTTT

d_gene: -
v_gene: TRBV5-1
j_gene: TRBJ2-7
abundance: -
CDR3aa: CASSLARLGVGDEQYF
CDR3nt: TGCGCCAGCAGCTTGGCCAGGCTGGGAGTTGGCGACGAGCAGTACTTC

d_gene: TRBD2
v_gene: TRBV9
j_gene: TRBJ2-1
abundance: -
CDR3aa: CASSVGTGGAYEQFF
CDR3nt: TGTGCCAGCAGCGTAGGGACCGGGGGGGCCTATGAGCAGTTCTTC

d_gene: TRBD1
v_gene: TRBV28
j_gene: TRBJ2-3
abundance: -
CDR3aa: CASSWTGLDTQYF
CDR3nt: TGTGCCAGCAGTTGGACAGGGCTGGATACGCAGTATTTT

d_gene: -
v_gene: TRBV11-2
j_gene: TRBJ2-3
abundance: -
CDR3aa: CASSFSGTDTQYF
CDR3nt: TGTGCCAGCAGCTTCAGCGGCACAGATACGCAGTATTTT

d_gene: TRBD1
v_gene: TRBV11-2
j_gene: TRBJ2-3
abundance: -
CDR3aa: CASSSGAHGTGDGTQYF
CDR3nt: TGTGCCAGCAGCTCCGGTGCACACGGGACAGGGGATGGTACGCAGTATTTT

d_gene: TRBD2
v_gene: TRBV18
j_gene: TRBJ2-1
abundance: -
CDR3aa: CASSSGERGRSYNEQFF
CDR3nt: TGTGCCAGCTCCTCGGGCGAGCGGGGCCGCTCCTACAATGAGCAGTTCTTC

d_gene: TRBD2
v_gene: TRBV9
j_gene: TRBJ2-1
abundance: -
CDR3aa: CASSRLTSGNEQFF
CDR3nt: TGTGCCAGCAGCAGACTGACTAGCGGGAATGAGCAGTTCTTC

d_gene: TRBD2
v_gene: TRBV7-2
j_gene: TRBJ2-4
abundance: -
CDR3aa: CASSVSGRNIQYF
CDR3nt: TGTGCCAGCAGCGTTAGCGGGAGAAACATTCAGTACTTC

d_gene: TRBD2
v_gene: TRBV27
j_gene: TRBJ2-1
abundance: -
CDR3aa: CASSLSGWASGAIYNEQFF
CDR3nt: TGTGCCAGCAGTTTATCGGGGTGGGCTAGCGGGGCCATCTACAATGAGCAGTTCTTC

d_gene: -
v_gene: TRBV5-1
j_gene: TRBJ1-2
abundance: once
CDR3aa: CASSLDGGHYGYTF
CDR3nt: TGCGCCAGCAGCTTGGACGGGGGACACTATGGCTACACCTTC

d_gene: TRBD1
v_gene: TRBV24-1
j_gene: TRBJ1-2
abundance: -
CDR3aa: CATSDGQGLAYGYTF
CDR3nt: TGTGCCACCAGTGATGGACAGGGGCTGGCCTATGGCTACACCTTC

d_gene: -
v_gene: TRBV11-2
j_gene: TRBJ1-3
abundance: -
CDR3aa: CASSQQGSGNTIYF
CDR3nt: TGTGCCAGCAGCCAACAGGGTTCTGGAAACACCATATATTTT

d_gene: TRBD2
v_gene: TRBV3-1/TRBV3-2
j_gene: TRBJ2-7
abundance: once
CDR3aa: CASSQDASGTYEQYF
CDR3nt: TGTGCCAGCAGCCAAGATGCTAGCGGAACCTACGAGCAGTACTTC

d_gene: -
v_gene: TRBV5-8
j_gene: TRBJ1-5
abundance: -
CDR3aa: CASSPWLSNQPQHF
CDR3nt: TGTGCCAGCAGCCCCTGGCTCAGCAATCAGCCCCAGCATTTT